The 29 T cell receptor beta chains listed next were all sequenced from one sample in a study of blood T cell repertoires in COVID-19. Only in-frame clones appear in the TCRdb table, and some are missing; sequencing was by immunoSEQ multiplex PCR. The data contain roughly 150,000 clones, around 90% of them seen just once; the ten biggest clones take up roughly 5%. The sequenced sample consisted of peripheral blood. The receptors come from a man between 18 and 35 years old with COVID-19, enrolled during active disease.

This clone was detected only a few times. This chain connects TRBV4-3 to TRBJ2-1, with no clear D. This CDR3 is built from 17 residues. From germline, CDR1 is LGHNA and CDR2 YSLEER. V was shortened by 0 bases and J by 4 bases, with 16 bases between the two germline ends. For the CDR3, the DNA is TGCGCCAGCAGCCAAGATGTGTCGACAAGCTTTTACAATGAGCAGTTCTTC. It encodes CASSQDVSTSFYNEQFF.

The chain joins TRBV28 to TRBJ2-6, with no clear D. CDR3 length equals 12 residues. CDR1 is MDHEN, CDR2 SYDVKM, per germline. The V and J ends lost 7 bases and 2 bases respectively, with 3 bases between them. CDR3 DNA sequence: TGTGCCAGCACAGCTGGGGCCAACGTCCTGACTTTC. The encoded protein is CASTAGANVLTF. Looking up the rest from reference TRBV28 and TRBJ2-6 gives the full variable domain: DVKVTQSSRYLVKRTGEKVFLECVQDMDHENMFWYRQDPGLGLRLIYFSYDVKMKEKGDIPEGYSVSREKKERFSLILESASTNQTSMYLCASTAGANVLTFGAGSRLTVL.

The rearrangement joins TRBV5-8 to TRBJ1-3, with a tentative D call TRBD1 (6 bases). Germline CDR1 SGHTS, CDR2 YDEGEE. With 4 bases removed from V and 0 bases from J, the gap between germline ends came to 11 bases. This CDR3 contains 15 residues. The CDR3 sequence: CASSPDRGSGNTIYF. The CDR3 DNA sequence: TGTGCCAGCAGCCCGGACAGAGGCTCTGGAAACACCATATATTTT.

This rearrangement joins TRBV5-1 to TRBJ1-1; D is unresolved. CDR1 is SGHRS, CDR2 YFSETQ, per germline. V lost 4 bases, J lost 6 bases, and 25 bases lay in between. The CDR3 is 17 amino acids. CDR3 bases: TGCGCCAGCAGCATTGACCAGATGGTTGGCTCTAGCTCTGAAGCTTTCTTT. Its translation is CASSIDQMVGSSSEAFF. Supplemented by reference TRBV5-1 and TRBJ1-1, the full variable domain reads KAGVTQTPRYLIKTRGQQVTLSCSPISGHRSVSWYQQTPGQGLQFLFEYFSETQRNKGNFPGRFSGRQFSNSRSEMNVSTLELGDSALYLCASSIDQMVGSSSEAFFGQGTRLTVV.

The J gene is TRBJ2-1, the V gene TRBV7-9; 9 bases match TRBD2. The germline gives CDR1 SEHNR, CDR2 FQNEAQ (reference sequence). The CDR3 has 15 amino acids. Losses at the gene ends were 4 bases for V and 1 base for J; bases not matched to a gene: 2. This CDR3 reads CASSSSGTSYNEQFF. In nucleotides, the CDR3 is TGTGCCAGCAGCTCTAGCGGGACATCCTACAATGAGCAGTTCTTC.

As concerns this clone: An end of the junction differs from the germline gene, which may be a read error. This rearrangement joins TRBV5-1 to TRBJ1-4; 9 bases are shared with TRBD1. This CDR3 spans 14 amino acids. From germline, CDR1 is SGHRS and CDR2 YFSETQ. The DNA for the CDR3 is TGCGCCAGCCGGAAACAGGGGGCTAATGAAAAACTGCTTTTT. Residues: CASRKQGANEKLLF.

J is TRBJ1-2 and V is TRBV6-5, with D possibly being TRBD1 (6 bases). There are 15 residues in the CDR3. Per the germline V gene, CDR1 is MNHEY and CDR2 is SVGAGI. Trimming pared 4 bases from V and 5 bases from J, leaving 17 bases between. In DNA, the CDR3 is TGTGCCAGCAGTTCCCGGGGGGGGGCGCAATATGGCTACACCTTC. This codes for CASSSRGGAQYGYTF.

J is TRBJ2-7 and V is TRBV5-6, with D possibly being TRBD2 (5 bases). Germline assignment: CDR1 SGHDT and CDR2 YYEEEE. Trimming left V 4 bases short and J 0 bases short, with 5 bases between. The CDR3 loop spans 12 amino acids. The CDR3 DNA reads as TGTGCCAGCAGCGGACTCTCCTACGAGCAGTACTTC. Protein sequence: CASSGLSYEQYF. The full variable domain, rest sourced from reference TRBV5-6 and TRBJ2-7, is DAGVTQSPTHLIKTRGQQVTLRCSPKSGHDTVSWYQQALGQGPQFIFQYYEEEERQRGNFPDRFSGHQFPNYSSELNVNALLLGDSALYLCASSGLSYEQYFGPGTRLTVT.

The genes are TRBV27 and TRBJ1-1, with TRBD1 matching over 9 bases. Germline-derived CDR1 and CDR2 are MNHEY and SMNVEV (reference sequence). Trimming cost V 4 bases and J 4 bases; bases outside gene matches: 16. This CDR3 comprises 18 residues. In DNA form, the CDR3 reads TGTGCCAGCAGTTATTCGGACAGGGGCTGGGGTGTGGGCACTGAAGCTTTCTTT. Translating it yields CASSYSDRGWGVGTEAFF.

V usage is TRBV12-3 or TRBV12-4 and J usage is TRBJ1-1, with D maybe TRBD1 (6 bases). V lost 2 bases to trimming and J lost 7 bases, with 11 bases between them. The CDR3 spans 13 residues. CDR3 bases: TGTGCCAGCAGTTTAACAGGGAGGGGTGAAGCTTTCTTT. As protein: CASSLTGRGEAFF.

V and J are TRBV18 and TRBJ2-4, with D possibly TRBD1 on 6 matching bases. This CDR3 is 16 amino acids long. Trimming took off 0 bases at V and 3 bases at J, with 12 bases between the two ends. Germline lookup yields CDR1 KGHSH and CDR2 LQKENI. The CDR3 loop is CASSPPGRGDKNIQYF. The CDR3 nucleotides read TGTGCCAGCTCACCACCGGGCAGGGGCGACAAAAACATTCAGTACTTC.

This clone was observed a single time. The chain has TRBV5-1 and TRBJ1-2; possibly TRBD1 for D (6 bases). The CDR3 is 13 residues long. V was cut by 4 bases and J by 2 bases, with 9 bases left in between. The germline gives CDR1 SGHRS, CDR2 YFSETQ. The CDR3 here is CASSPDSNYGYTF. The DNA of the CDR3 is TGCGCCAGCAGCCCGGACAGCAACTATGGCTACACCTTC.

The rearrangement joins TRBV5-4 to TRBJ1-1; 10 bases are a match to TRBD1. The V gene's germline CDR1 is SGHNT and CDR2 YYREEE (reference sequence). There are 16 residues in the CDR3. Trimming at V came to 3 bases and at J to 3 bases, leaving 8 bases not matched to a gene. CDR3 amino acids: CASSSGTGVLDTEAFF. The CDR3 DNA reads TGTGCCAGCAGCTCGGGGACAGGGGTTCTGGACACTGAAGCTTTCTTT.

This clone showed up just a few times. The J gene is TRBJ2-3, the V gene TRBV9; 7 bases are shared with TRBD1. Germline CDR1 is SGDLS and CDR2 is YYNGEE. The length of the CDR3 is 15 residues. The trim removed 3 bases at V and 2 bases at J, leaving 6 bases unmatched. As DNA, the CDR3 is TGTGCCAGCAGCGATTGGACAGGTTCCACAGATACGCAGTATTTT. This translates into CASSDWTGSTDTQYF.

The gene calls are TRBV24-1 and TRBJ2-3; D unclear. The CDR3 length is 15 residues. Germline loops: CDR1 KGHDR, CDR2 SFDVKD. V was clipped by 2 bases and J by 4 bases, with 12 bases between them. This CDR3 reads CATSDSSPLPDTQYF. CDR3 coding DNA: TGTGCCACCAGTGATTCCTCCCCCCTCCCAGATACGCAGTATTTT.

This chain links TRBV6-2 or TRBV6-3 with TRBJ2-7; 12 positions agree with TRBD2. V shed 6 bases and J 3 bases; nucleotides not matched to a gene: 21. CDR1 MNHEY and CDR2 SVGEGT come from the germline V gene. This CDR3 contains 20 residues. The CDR3 here is CASSKPLGVLAGGPGYEQYF. CDR3 DNA: TGTGCCAGCAGCAAGCCGCTCGGGGTCCTAGCGGGAGGGCCGGGCTACGAGCAGTACTTC.

This sequence joins TRBV29-1 and TRBJ1-2; possible D gene TRBD1, 6 bases. The length of the CDR3 is 15 residues. The germline V and J ends were trimmed by 6 bases and 0 bases, with 17 bases remaining between them. CDR1 is SQVTM and CDR2 is ANQGSEA in the germline V gene. CDR3 nucleotides: TGCAGCGTGGATGTAACAGGGATGGCTAACTATGGCTACACCTTC. It is translated as CSVDVTGMANYGYTF.

The chain employs TRBV5-1 and TRBJ1-6, with D possibly matching TRBD1 (5 bases). From germline, CDR1 is SGHRS and CDR2 YFSETQ. The V and J ends lost 0 bases and 0 bases respectively, with 16 bases between them. The CDR3 totals 19 residues. The CDR3 DNA sequence: TGCGCCAGCAGCTTGGAAGCCCAGGGATCCAGCTCCTATAATTCACCCCTCCACTTT. This codes for CASSLEAQGSSSYNSPLHF.

The gene calls are TRBV9 and TRBJ2-2, with 8 bases lining up with TRBD2. Germline CDR1 SGDLS, CDR2 YYNGEE. The CDR3 length is 15 residues. V was clipped by 4 bases and J by 6 bases; unmatched bases: 8. CDR3 bases: TGTGCCAGCAGCCTCAGCGGGAGTAGGCCCGGGGAGCTGTTTTTT. The encoded protein is CASSLSGSRPGELFF.

The chain links TRBV28 to TRBJ1-5; tentatively, D is TRBD1 (6 bases). V was trimmed by 3 bases and J by 2 bases, leaving 11 bases between them. The V gene's germline CDR1 is MDHEN and CDR2 SYDVKM. The CDR3 consists of 15 residues. This CDR3 is CASSFSGARNQPQHF. CDR3 coding DNA: TGTGCCAGCAGTTTCTCAGGGGCCCGCAATCAGCCCCAGCATTTT.

V gene TRBV6-5 combines with J gene TRBJ1-1; maybe TRBD1 (5 bases). Deletions cut 5 bases from V and 8 bases from J, with 9 bases between. The CDR3 runs 11 residues. The V gene's germline CDR1 is MNHEY and CDR2 SVGAGI. The CDR3 loop reads CASSPGGEAFF. The CDR3 DNA follows: TGTGCCAGCAGTCCCGGGGGGGAAGCTTTCTTT.

The V call is TRBV29-1, the J call TRBJ2-1; 8 bases are shared with TRBD1. Losses at the gene ends were 1 base for V and 5 bases for J; bases not matched to a gene: 13. CDR3 size: 17 residues. Germline CDR1 and CDR2: SQVTM and ANQGSEA. The chain's CDR3 is CSVEGLQPTGANNEQFF. The CDR3 nucleotides read TGCAGCGTTGAAGGTCTACAACCGACAGGGGCAAACAATGAGCAGTTCTTC.

The chain recombines TRBV5-4 with TRBJ2-7; D perhaps matches TRBD2 (5 bases). The CDR3 length is 13 residues. V shed 4 bases and J shed 4 bases, with 12 bases lying between them. The germline V gene encodes CDR1 SGHNT and CDR2 YYREEE (reference sequence). CDR3 in amino acids: CASSPNRGYEQYF. The CDR3 bases are TGTGCCAGCAGCCCCAACCGGGGATACGAGCAGTACTTC.

Written as DNA, the CDR3 is TGTGCCAGCAGACCGGGACAGACACTCTGGCAGCAGTACTTC. Residues: CASRPGQTLWQQYF. J is TRBJ2-7 and V is TRBV28; TRBD1 aligns across 7 bases. CDR3 length: 14 residues. Germline-derived CDR1 and CDR2 are MDHEN and SYDVKM. Losses at the gene ends were 6 bases for V and 8 bases for J; bases not matched to a gene: 13.

V is TRBV5-1 and J is TRBJ2-5; 7 positions agree with TRBD2. The CDR3 length is 14 residues. V gave up 0 bases and J gave up 5 bases; unmatched junction bases: 4. From germline, CDR1 is SGHRS and CDR2 YFSETQ. The CDR3 DNA sequence: TGCGCCAGCAGCTTGGCCTGGGGAGGGGAGACCCAGTACTTC. This encodes CASSLAWGGETQYF.

This clone was counted between two and nine times. V and J are TRBV19 and TRBJ2-7; 7 bases agree with TRBD1. The CDR3 extends over 14 amino acids. Per germline, CDR1 LNHDA and CDR2 SQIVND (reference sequence). Germline trimming cut 6 bases from V and 2 bases from J; bases unmatched to any gene: 7. The CDR3, as DNA: TGTGCCAGTAGCAGACAGGGCGGACCCTACGAGCAGTACTTC. This sequence encodes CASSRQGGPYEQYF.

The chain recombines TRBV28 with TRBJ1-1, with a tentative D call TRBD1 (6 bases). This CDR3 is built from 14 residues. V gave up 4 bases and J gave up 5 bases, with 14 bases separating them. The V gene's germline CDR1 is MDHEN and CDR2 SYDVKM. Here the CDR3 DNA reads TGTGCCAGCAGTTCCTACAGGGTTAATACTGAAGCTTTCTTT. Its protein is CASSSYRVNTEAFF.

V usage is TRBV4-1 and J usage is TRBJ2-3; D is possibly TRBD2 (6 bases). This CDR3 contains 16 residues. Germline CDR1 reads MGHRA; CDR2 reads YSYEKL. Trimming shortened V by 1 base and J by 3 bases, and 14 bases separated the two germline ends. The CDR3 reads CASSQGVRRGTDTQYF. CDR3 bases: TGCGCCAGCAGCCAAGGGGTTAGACGGGGGACAGATACGCAGTATTTT.

J is TRBJ2-7 and V is TRBV4-2, with D unresolved. CDR3 length equals 13 residues. With 5 bases removed from V and 0 bases from J, the gap between germline ends came to 8 bases. CDR1 is LGHNA and CDR2 is YNFKEQ in the germline V gene. CDR3 DNA sequence: TGTGCCAGCAGCATCTCTAGCTCCTACGAGCAGTACTTC. Translation gives CASSISSSYEQYF.